This T cell receptor beta chain originates from a study of spatial heterogeneity in lung cancer. The CDR3 consists of 13 residues. The germline CDR1 and CDR2 sequences are SQVTM and ANQGSEA. The V and J ends lost 8 bases and 2 bases respectively, with 16 bases between them. The time point was: sample taken at primary tumor resection. Frozen PBMC, nontumor lung or tumor provided whole RNA, which was sequenced unsorted. This clonotype was counted many times. TCRdb re-called the 5' RACE reads through MiXCR, storing one row per CDR3 protein. The sample has roughly 48,000 distinct CDR3 sequences, about 5.8% seen once.

The J gene is TRBJ2-7, the V gene TRBV29-1; D gene unclear. The sample was PBMCs, taken at surgery. This sequence was found in a male donor with early-stage non-small cell lung cancer. The CDR3 region is CSITLDGPYEQYF. DNA of the CDR3: TGCAGCATAACCTTAGACGGCCCCTACGAGCAGTACTTC.